One T cell receptor (beta chain) is described in this entry. The sample comes from a study of blood T cell repertoires in COVID-19. Whole-study context: Samples came from the United States, Italy and Spain, spanning acute and convalescent COVID-19. The cDNA or gDNA used as material had been derived from T cells, B-cell-depleted T cells, or PBMCs.

This CDR3 spans 20 amino acids. Germline lookup yields CDR1 SGHNT and CDR2 YENEEA. V lost 3 bases and J lost 4; bases outside the gene matches: 23. Per the original methods: Using reference gene primer amplification, nucleated cell counts were estimated. TCRdb keeps only in-frame clones here, not all; method: immunoSEQ multiplex PCR. Clone size and the V and J calls come from that table; the DNA yielded D and trimming. Altogether around 150,000 clones are present, about 85% being singletons, with the ten largest covering less than 3.5%. The sequenced sample consisted of peripheral blood. This TCR came from a human donor with acute or convalescent COVID-19. The donor label of this sample is uncertain. The V gene is TRBV11-3, the J gene TRBJ2-5, with 7 bases identical to TRBD1. The CDR3 spells CASSLSWDHRGLGVLETQYF. In DNA form, the CDR3 reads TGTGCCAGCAGCTTGTCGTGGGACCACAGGGGTTTAGGAGTGTTAGAGACCCAGTACTTC.